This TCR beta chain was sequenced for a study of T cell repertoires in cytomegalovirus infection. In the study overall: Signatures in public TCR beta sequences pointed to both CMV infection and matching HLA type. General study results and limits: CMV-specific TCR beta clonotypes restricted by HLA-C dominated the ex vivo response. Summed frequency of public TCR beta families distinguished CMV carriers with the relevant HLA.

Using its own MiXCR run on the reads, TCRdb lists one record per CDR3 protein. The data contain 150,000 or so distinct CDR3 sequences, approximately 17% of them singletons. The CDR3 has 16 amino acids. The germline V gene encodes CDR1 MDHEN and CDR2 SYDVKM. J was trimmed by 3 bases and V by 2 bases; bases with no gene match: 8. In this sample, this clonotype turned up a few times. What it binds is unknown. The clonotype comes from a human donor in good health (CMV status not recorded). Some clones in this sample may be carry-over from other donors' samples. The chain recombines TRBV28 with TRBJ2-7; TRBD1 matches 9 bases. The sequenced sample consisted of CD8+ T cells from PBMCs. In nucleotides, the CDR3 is TGTGCCAGCAGTTTAAGGTGGGGGACAGGGCTCTACGAGCAGTACTTC. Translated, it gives CASSLRWGTGLYEQYF.